This T cell receptor beta chain was recorded in a study of control samples from healthy donors and cancer patients (dated by TCRdb to 2020 to 2022). CDR1 and CDR2 were assigned from the germline V gene as KGHSH and LQKENI. The germline ends are 12 bases apart after V is trimmed by 3 bases and J by 4 bases. The CDR3 goes from the cysteine to the phenylalanine over 14 residues. The CDR3 DNA has 42 bases and is translated from base 1. Of note for this clone: What antigen it recognizes has not been identified.

The library came from the immunoSEQ multiplex PCR assay. TCRdb provides this immuneACCESS table in a form limited to in-frame rearrangements. Some clones are lacking; in checked studies, under half of them reflect an unresolved V gene, and why the rest are absent is not known. The sample table records around 190,000 clones. The ten largest make up roughly 2% of the sample. Rearrangement joined TRBV18 to TRBJ1-1; the D segment cannot be called with confidence. Sequenced input: blood. The receptor comes from a woman aged 25 to 45 in good health. The nucleotides read TGTGCCAGCTCACCTGGGAGGCCCCTCACTGAAGCTTTCTTT. Translated, this gives CASSPGRPLTEAFF.